A selection of T cell receptor beta chains follows, all from one sample in a study of cytomegalovirus exposure and HLA in healthy donors. Profiling relied on immunoSEQ multiplex PCR, and the TCRdb table lists in-frame clones only, not all of them. The table includes 200,000 or so clones, 65% to 85% detected once. Input material: PBMCs. The origin of the receptors is a man aged 30-40 years in good health and CMV-seronegative. Each CDR3 is given with its conserved first and last residue. A D gene is named only where the DNA matches it firmly. Clone sizes are given selectively: once, few, many, or a class where the clone is expanded.

abundance: .; d_gene: .; v_gene: TRBV18; j_gene: TRBJ2-3; CDR3nt: TGTGCCAGCTCACGGGGGCTGGCAGATACGCAGTATTTT; CDR3aa: CASSRGLADTQYF
abundance: .; d_gene: .; v_gene: TRBV5-8; j_gene: TRBJ1-2; CDR3nt: TGTGCCAGCAGCTGGGAAGGGGGACATGGCTACACCTTC; CDR3aa: CASSWEGGHGYTF
abundance: .; d_gene: TRBD2; v_gene: TRBV7-7; j_gene: TRBJ2-3; CDR3nt: TGTGCTAGCAGCCGAACTGGGACTAGCGGGGGGACTAGCACAGATACGCAGTATTTT; CDR3aa: CASSRTGTSGGTSTDTQYF
abundance: once; d_gene: .; v_gene: TRBV5-1; j_gene: TRBJ1-6; CDR3nt: TGCGCCAGCAGCTTGGCCACAGGGAATTCACCCCTCCACTTT; CDR3aa: CASSLATGNSPLHF
abundance: .; d_gene: .; v_gene: TRBV19; j_gene: TRBJ2-3; CDR3nt: TGTGCCAGTAGTATATCTCTCGACTGGGGCACAGATACGCAGTATTTT; CDR3aa: CASSISLDWGTDTQYF
abundance: .; d_gene: .; v_gene: TRBV11-2; j_gene: TRBJ2-1; CDR3nt: TGTGCCAGCAGCTTAGTCTTCTTCTACAATGAGCAGTTCTTC; CDR3aa: CASSLVFFYNEQFF
abundance: .; d_gene: .; v_gene: TRBV7-9; j_gene: TRBJ1-1; CDR3nt: TGTGCCAGCAGCTCACTAGGGGGTAGTACTGAAGCTTTCTTT; CDR3aa: CASSSLGGSTEAFF
abundance: .; d_gene: TRBD2; v_gene: TRBV18; j_gene: TRBJ2-7; CDR3nt: TGTGCCAGCTCACCACAAAGGGCGGGGGTCTCTGACGAGCAGTACTTC; CDR3aa: CASSPQRAGVSDEQYF
abundance: .; d_gene: .; v_gene: TRBV6-5; j_gene: TRBJ1-4; CDR3nt: TGTGCCAGCAGTTACACCGGGGTTAGGGAAAAACTGTTTTTT; CDR3aa: CASSYTGVREKLFF
abundance: .; d_gene: TRBD2; v_gene: TRBV7-9; j_gene: TRBJ2-3; CDR3nt: TGTGCCAGCAGCCCCCTAGCGGGGATCTCAGATACGCAGTATTTT; CDR3aa: CASSPLAGISDTQYF
abundance: .; d_gene: TRBD1; v_gene: TRBV7-8; j_gene: TRBJ1-2; CDR3nt: TGTGCCAGCAGCTTAGGGGGACAGAACTATGGCTACACCTTC; CDR3aa: CASSLGGQNYGYTF
abundance: few; d_gene: TRBD1; v_gene: TRBV6-6; j_gene: TRBJ2-3; CDR3nt: TGTGCCAGCAGGTTGGGACAGTACGGAACAGATACGCAGTATTTT; CDR3aa: CASRLGQYGTDTQYF
abundance: .; d_gene: .; v_gene: TRBV5-4; j_gene: TRBJ2-3; CDR3nt: TGTGCCAGCAGCACCCCTAGCGTTGTTGGTCTAGATACGCAGTATTTT; CDR3aa: CASSTPSVVGLDTQYF
abundance: .; d_gene: .; v_gene: TRBV6-1; j_gene: TRBJ1-5; CDR3nt: TGTGCCAGCAGTCCCCGGGAGGGCTGGAAGCCCCAGCATTTT; CDR3aa: CASSPREGWKPQHF
abundance: .; d_gene: TRBD1; v_gene: TRBV6-6; j_gene: TRBJ2-7; CDR3nt: TGTGCCAGCAGTCACGGGACAGGCGAGCAGTACTTC; CDR3aa: CASSHGTGEQYF
abundance: .; d_gene: TRBD1; v_gene: TRBV4-1; j_gene: TRBJ2-7; CDR3nt: TGCGCCAGCAGTAGGACAGGGCGGGAGCAGTACTTC; CDR3aa: CASSRTGREQYF
abundance: once; d_gene: TRBD1; v_gene: TRBV18; j_gene: TRBJ1-1; CDR3nt: TGTGCCAGCTCGCCGGGGACAGGCCATGACGATTTCTTT; CDR3aa: CASSPGTGHDDFF
abundance: .; d_gene: .; v_gene: TRBV2; j_gene: TRBJ1-2; CDR3nt: TGTGCCAGCAGTGAATCAGTTTACTATGGCTACACCTTC; CDR3aa: CASSESVYYGYTF
abundance: .; d_gene: .; v_gene: TRBV7-9; j_gene: TRBJ1-1; CDR3nt: TGTGCCAGCAGCTTAGGACAGGCCAACACTGAAGCTTTCTTT; CDR3aa: CASSLGQANTEAFF
abundance: few; d_gene: .; v_gene: TRBV6-1; j_gene: TRBJ1-1; CDR3nt: TGTGCCAGCAGTCCCCACAGTGAAGCTTTCTTT; CDR3aa: CASSPHSEAFF
abundance: .; d_gene: TRBD1; v_gene: TRBV9; j_gene: TRBJ1-2; CDR3nt: TGTGCCAGCAGCGCTGCGGACAGGCCCCACGGAGTATCATATGGCTACACCTTC; CDR3aa: CASSAADRPHGVSYGYTF
abundance: .; d_gene: TRBD2; v_gene: TRBV4-1; j_gene: TRBJ2-7; CDR3nt: TGCGCCAGCAGCCAAAGCCTAGCGGGGGGGGCCTACGAGCAGTACTTC; CDR3aa: CASSQSLAGGAYEQYF
abundance: .; d_gene: TRBD2; v_gene: TRBV9; j_gene: TRBJ2-3; CDR3nt: TGTGCCAGCAGCCTTCCTTTAGCGGGGGGCACAGATACGCAGTATTTT; CDR3aa: CASSLPLAGGTDTQYF
abundance: few; d_gene: .; v_gene: TRBV7-3; j_gene: TRBJ2-1; CDR3nt: TGTGCCAGCAGCTTGGACAGCTACAATGAGCAGTTCTTC; CDR3aa: CASSLDSYNEQFF
abundance: .; d_gene: .; v_gene: TRBV28; j_gene: TRBJ2-2; CDR3nt: TGTGCCAGCAGTTTGAGCAAATCCTACACCGGGGAGCTGTTTTTT; CDR3aa: CASSLSKSYTGELFF
abundance: .; d_gene: TRBD1; v_gene: TRBV6-5; j_gene: TRBJ2-5; CDR3nt: TGTGCCAGCAGTTACTCGACAGGGGGCGCCCCGGAGACCCAGTACTTC; CDR3aa: CASSYSTGGAPETQYF
abundance: .; d_gene: .; v_gene: TRBV6-5; j_gene: TRBJ1-1; CDR3nt: TGTGCCAGCAGTTCCGTGGGGGGAATAGGAGTTGCAGCTTTCTTT; CDR3aa: CASSSVGGIGVAAFF
abundance: .; d_gene: .; v_gene: TRBV15; j_gene: TRBJ1-5; CDR3nt: TGTGCCACCAGCAGCCCTCGTTGGACAGCTAGCAATCAGCCCCAGCATTTT; CDR3aa: CATSSPRWTASNQPQHF
abundance: .; d_gene: .; v_gene: TRBV5-1; j_gene: TRBJ2-2; CDR3nt: TGCGCCAGCAGCTTGGCTCAGGGAGGCGGGGAGCTGTTTTTT; CDR3aa: CASSLAQGGGELFF
abundance: .; d_gene: .; v_gene: TRBV5-1; j_gene: TRBJ2-5; CDR3nt: TGCGCCAGCAGCCCCAGCGGTGCCTCAGAGACCCAGTACTTC; CDR3aa: CASSPSGASETQYF
abundance: few; d_gene: TRBD1; v_gene: TRBV2; j_gene: TRBJ1-6; CDR3nt: TGTGCCAGCAATCCGGGACAGTCCCTCTATAATTCACCCCTCCACTTT; CDR3aa: CASNPGQSLYNSPLHF
abundance: .; d_gene: .; v_gene: TRBV6-1; j_gene: TRBJ2-7; CDR3nt: TGTGCCAGCAGTGACCAGGCGTCCTACGAGCAGTACTTC; CDR3aa: CASSDQASYEQYF
abundance: once; d_gene: .; v_gene: TRBV28; j_gene: TRBJ1-3; CDR3nt: TGTGCCAGCAGTTTAGGGCGGCAGGGTGGGAGAAACACCATATATTTT; CDR3aa: CASSLGRQGGRNTIYF
abundance: .; d_gene: .; v_gene: TRBV2; j_gene: TRBJ2-7; CDR3nt: TGTGCCAGCAATTCACAGTTCTCCTACGAGCAGTACTTC; CDR3aa: CASNSQFSYEQYF
abundance: .; d_gene: .; v_gene: TRBV11-2; j_gene: TRBJ2-7; CDR3nt: TGTGCCAGCAGCTTAGCCTCCCGGGACACGTACGAGCAGTACTTC; CDR3aa: CASSLASRDTYEQYF
abundance: few; d_gene: .; v_gene: TRBV29-1; j_gene: TRBJ2-5; CDR3nt: TGCAGCGTTGATGGTAGACGAAGGGGGGAGACCCAGTACTTC; CDR3aa: CSVDGRRRGETQYF
abundance: .; d_gene: TRBD1; v_gene: TRBV19; j_gene: TRBJ1-1; CDR3nt: TGTGCCAGTAGTCCAGGACAGGGTAGGAACACTGAAGCTTTCTTT; CDR3aa: CASSPGQGRNTEAFF
abundance: .; d_gene: .; v_gene: TRBV13; j_gene: TRBJ1-1; CDR3nt: TGTGCCAGCAGCCTTAGTTTTGAAGCTTTCTTT; CDR3aa: CASSLSFEAFF
abundance: .; d_gene: .; v_gene: TRBV27; j_gene: TRBJ1-2; CDR3nt: TGTGCCAGCAGTTACTCCACTGGAGCGATAGGCTACACCTTC; CDR3aa: CASSYSTGAIGYTF
abundance: .; d_gene: .; v_gene: TRBV5-4; j_gene: TRBJ1-1; CDR3nt: TGTGCCAGCAGCTTGGGCCCCTGGGGGGGGCGGACTGAAGCTTTCTTT; CDR3aa: CASSLGPWGGRTEAFF
abundance: .; d_gene: .; v_gene: TRBV10-3; j_gene: TRBJ2-2; CDR3nt: TGTGCCACGTTGAAAGGAGGGAGCACCGGGGAGCTGTTTTTT; CDR3aa: CATLKGGSTGELFF
abundance: .; d_gene: TRBD2; v_gene: TRBV5-6; j_gene: TRBJ2-1; CDR3nt: TGTGCCAGCAGCCACCCCCGGGGTAGCGGGGGGAAAAATGAGCAGTTCTTC; CDR3aa: CASSHPRGSGGKNEQFF
abundance: .; d_gene: TRBD2; v_gene: TRBV7-2; j_gene: TRBJ2-1; CDR3nt: TGTGCCAGCAGCTTAGAACTAGCGGGGAGGTATGAGCAGTTCTTC; CDR3aa: CASSLELAGRYEQFF
abundance: once; d_gene: .; v_gene: TRBV2; j_gene: TRBJ2-7; CDR3nt: TGTGCCAGCAAGGAGACAGGATACGAGCAGTACTTC; CDR3aa: CASKETGYEQYF
abundance: .; d_gene: TRBD1; v_gene: TRBV6-6; j_gene: TRBJ2-1; CDR3nt: TGTACCAGCAGTACCCCCGGGACAGGGGGGCTCTTC; CDR3aa: CTSSTPGTGGLF
abundance: .; d_gene: .; v_gene: TRBV2; j_gene: TRBJ2-7; CDR3nt: TGTGCCAGCACGGGGATATCCCACGAGCAGTACTTC; CDR3aa: CASTGISHEQYF
abundance: once; d_gene: .; v_gene: TRBV13; j_gene: TRBJ1-3; CDR3nt: TGTGCCAGCAGCCAGGGCTTCTCTGGAAACACCATATATTTT; CDR3aa: CASSQGFSGNTIYF
abundance: .; d_gene: .; v_gene: TRBV28; j_gene: TRBJ2-2; CDR3nt: TGTGCCGCCAGGGCGCGGGGCACCGGGGAGCTGTTTTTT; CDR3aa: CAARARGTGELFF
abundance: .; d_gene: TRBD2; v_gene: TRBV7-9; j_gene: TRBJ2-7; CDR3nt: TGTGCCAGCAGCCCTCCGAGGACTAGTGGTGAGCAGTACTTC; CDR3aa: CASSPPRTSGEQYF
abundance: once; d_gene: TRBD1; v_gene: TRBV18; j_gene: TRBJ1-1; CDR3nt: TGTGCCAGCTCACCCGCAGCATCGAGGGGGCCGAACACTGAAGCTTTCTTT; CDR3aa: CASSPAASRGPNTEAFF